The clone carrying this T cell receptor (beta chain) was detected a few times. Its antigen remains unknown. V lost 2 bases to trimming and J lost 6 bases, with 13 bases between them. Germline CDR1 SGDLS, CDR2 YYNGEE. The CDR3 runs to 14 residues. The data belong to a study of response to subunit inactivated influenza vaccine. TCRdb processed the RT-PCR reads anew with MiXCR; each CDR3 protein has one entry. The sample yields almost 600,000 distinct CDR3 sequences, around 15% seen once. Study observations and caveats: The authors suggested that every seasonal influenza vaccination recruits few new T cells.

This specimen consisted of PBMCs from blood, obtained approximately 13 days after vaccination. This chain joins TRBV9 and TRBJ2-3; no clear D. The receptor was derived from a man aged 50 or older who received an inactivated influenza vaccine. In DNA, the CDR3 is TGTGCCAGCAGCGTTTGGGCGGATTCGGATACGCAGTATTTT. This gives the protein CASSVWADSDTQYF. Based on the CDR3 plus reference TRBV9 and TRBJ2-3, the full variable domain is DSGVTQTPKHLITATGQRVTLRCSPRSGDLSVYWYQQSLDQGLQFLIQYYNGEERAKGNILERFSAQQFPDLHSELNLSSLELGDSALYFCASSVWADSDTQYFGPGTRLTVL.